What follows is one T cell receptor beta chain and its context. The antigen it binds to is not known. No qualities accompany the bases; no much larger clone lies one base away. Whole blood was collected in K2EDTA tubes by collaborating institutions according to the institutions' own protocols. Collaborator samples were shipped for TCRbeta analysis as frozen whole blood, isolated PBMCs, or DNA extracted from either sample type. This specimen belongs to a study of blood T cell repertoires in COVID-19 (dated by TCRdb to 2019 to 2021). Study-wide context: Samples from collaborators originated in the United States, Italy and Spain and spanned both the acute and convalescent phases of COVID-19. The material from the prospective study consisted of cDNA or gDNA derived from T cells, B-cell-depleted T cells, or PBMCs. Subjects who had been exposed to COVID-19, were actively infected with it, or had recovered from it provided the deeply sampled blood TCRbeta repertoires that made up the dataset. The repertoires were released in a freely available public database intended as a resource for research on the immune response to SARS-CoV-2. The samples were drawn from the first 160 participants of the ongoing ImmuneRACE study and from about 1,200 subjects provided by 6 global collaborators. A de-identified subject ID, COVID-19 status, age in years and sex were almost always included in the sample metadata. HLA class I and class II types, where available, came from metadata supplied by the sample provider rather than from assay-based typing. Paper-wide results and their limitations: The quantity of clinical and demographic metadata differed by source and by participant and was supplied without curation.

Inclusive of the bounding cysteine and phenylalanine, the CDR3 is 12 residues long. The kept DNA is CDR3 alone, 36 bases in frame from the first base. CDR1 and CDR2 (MGHDK, SYGVNS) derive from the germline V gene. V was cut back by 2 bases and J by 5 bases, leaving a gap of 7 bases between them. TCRbeta CDR3 regions were amplified from genomic DNA using the immunoSEQ Assay, a bias-controlled multiplex PCR. Turning to the authors' computational methods: Within the assay, amplification of reference gene primers was used to estimate how many nucleated cells each sample contained. To quantify the absolute abundance of each unique TCRbeta CDR3 rearrangement, sequence reads were collapsed and filtered. For each sample, productive Simpson clonality was calculated as the square root of Simpson's diversity index over productive rearrangements. The table was pulled from immuneACCESS by TCRdb, which kept in-frame rearrangements only. Such tables lose some clones; where checked, under half of the loss comes from unresolved V genes, and the rest has no known cause. Clone size and the V and J calls come from that table; the DNA yielded D and trimming. This sample holds tens of thousands of clones; approximately 83% were observed only once. 25% to 30% of the sample is held by the ten biggest clonotypes.

Sample: peripheral blood. The chain is encoded by TRBV25-1 joined to TRBJ2-7; TRBD1 is perhaps the D gene, given 5 matching bases. The source is a woman aged 80 or older with acute or convalescent COVID-19. CDR3 region: CASSEQGNEQYF. The nucleotide sequence reads TGTGCCAGCAGTGAACAGGGTAACGAGCAGTACTTC.